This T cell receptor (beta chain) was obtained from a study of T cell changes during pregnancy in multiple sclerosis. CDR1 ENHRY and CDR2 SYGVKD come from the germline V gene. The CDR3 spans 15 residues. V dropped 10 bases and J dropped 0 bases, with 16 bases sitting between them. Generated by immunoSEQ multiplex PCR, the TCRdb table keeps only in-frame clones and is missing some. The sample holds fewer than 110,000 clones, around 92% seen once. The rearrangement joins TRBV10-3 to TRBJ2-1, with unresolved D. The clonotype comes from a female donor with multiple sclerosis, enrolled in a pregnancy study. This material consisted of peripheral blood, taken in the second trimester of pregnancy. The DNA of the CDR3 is TGTGCCACCGCCTATTTATACAGCTCCTACAATGAGCAGTTCTTC. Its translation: CATAYLYSSYNEQFF.